A selection of T cell receptor beta chains follows, all from one sample in a study of cytomegalovirus exposure and HLA in healthy donors. Profiling relied on immunoSEQ multiplex PCR, and the TCRdb table lists in-frame clones only, not all of them. Here the sample spans roughly 190,000 clones, around 76% being singletons. The sequenced material came from PBMCs. The receptors originated from a woman aged 25 to 39 in good health and CMV-seropositive. Both conserved end residues are part of each CDR3. D genes are given only for firm matches. Not all rows give a size; the values are once, few, many and, for expanded clones, a class.

>TRBV7-9|-|TRBJ2-1|-
TGTGCCAGCACCCTTAGCGATGAGCAGTTCTTC
CASTLSDEQFF
>TRBV7-2|once|TRBJ2-4|-
TGTGCCAGCGAGGCGCCTCGTGGGAAAAACATTCAGTACTTC
CASEAPRGKNIQYF
>TRBV7-9|-|TRBJ2-3|-
TGTGCCAGCAGCTTAGGTCAGGGGATGCCAGATACGCAGTATTTT
CASSLGQGMPDTQYF
>TRBV7-9|-|TRBJ2-2|-
TGTGCCAGCAGCTTAGAACAGGGCGGACGTTTCGGGGAGCTGTTTTTT
CASSLEQGGRFGELFF
>TRBV2|-|TRBJ2-5|-
TGTGCCAGCACCCCTGGGAGGTTAGAGACCCAGTACTTC
CASTPGRLETQYF
>TRBV4-3|-|TRBJ2-7|-
TGCGCCAGCAGCCAAATTCGATACGGGACCTACGAGCAGTACTTC
CASSQIRYGTYEQYF
>TRBV4-3|-|TRBJ1-4|-
TGCGCCAGCAGAGCGGACAGAACTTTTGAAAAACTGTTTTTT
CASRADRTFEKLFF
>TRBV19|once|TRBJ2-1|-
TGTGCCAGTGGACTGGCGGGAATCAATGAGCAGTTCTTC
CASGLAGINEQFF
>TRBV7-2|-|TRBJ2-5|TRBD1
TGTGCCAGCAACCCAGCCGGGACAGGGGGCCTGGAGACCCAGTACTTC
CASNPAGTGGLETQYF
>TRBV10-1|-|TRBJ2-7|TRBD2
TGCGCCAGCAGCACTAGCGGGGCCACCTACGAGCAGTACTTC
CASSTSGATYEQYF
>TRBV18|-|TRBJ1-1|TRBD1
TGTGCCAGCTCTCAACGGAGACAGGGGGGGGAGGAAGCTTTCTTT
CASSQRRQGGEEAFF
>TRBV6-5|once|TRBJ2-7|-
TGTGCCAGCAGAAAAACCAGCTACGAGCAGTACTTC
CASRKTSYEQYF
>TRBV4-1|-|TRBJ2-1|TRBD1
TGCGCCAGCAGCCAAGGACAGGGGGCAGACAATGAGCAGTTCTTC
CASSQGQGADNEQFF
>TRBV4-1|once|TRBJ2-1|TRBD1
TGCGCCAGCAGCCAAGGGGGACAGCACAATGAGCAGTTCTTC
CASSQGGQHNEQFF
>TRBV6-6|-|TRBJ1-1|TRBD1
TGTGCCAGCAGTCAAATCGGACAGGGCCCGAACACTGAAGCTTTCTTT
CASSQIGQGPNTEAFF
>TRBV29-1|-|TRBJ2-5|-
TGCAGCGTTGTCGACAGGTACCAAGAGACCCTGTACTTC
CSVVDRYQETLYF
>TRBV19|few|TRBJ2-5|TRBD1
TGTGCCAGTGGCTACAGGGGTATAGGGACCCAGTACTTC
CASGYRGIGTQYF
>TRBV9|-|TRBJ2-3|-
TGTGCCAGCAGCCCTTCGACCGGGGGTCCCACAGATACGCAGTATTTT
CASSPSTGGPTDTQYF
>TRBV5-6|-|TRBJ2-7|-
TGTGCCAGCAGCTTGACAGGGACAAACTCCGCCTACGAGCAGTACTTC
CASSLTGTNSAYEQYF
>TRBV28|once|TRBJ2-4|TRBD1
TGTGCCAGCAGCCCCGCCCCAGGGACAGCGAAAAACATTCAGTACTTC
CASSPAPGTAKNIQYF
>TRBV5-8|-|TRBJ2-7|-
TGTGCCAGCAGCTTGGTCCCGAGGGAGCAGTACTTC
CASSLVPREQYF
>TRBV23-1|-|TRBJ1-2|-
TGCGCCAGCAGTCCCCGTAGTGTAGGGGCTAACTATGGCTACACCTTC
CASSPRSVGANYGYTF
>TRBV29-1|-|TRBJ1-1|TRBD1
TGCAGCGCCTACCCGACAGGGGGCACTGAAGCTTTCTTT
CSAYPTGGTEAFF
>TRBV28|-|TRBJ2-6|-
TGTGCCAGCAGTTTTAACAGGGTCTCTGGGGCCAACGTCCTGACTTTC
CASSFNRVSGANVLTF
>TRBV5-1|-|TRBJ1-1|TRBD1
TGCGCCAGCAGCTTGGGGGGACAGAGGGGGAACACTGAAGCTTTCTTT
CASSLGGQRGNTEAFF
>TRBV19|-|TRBJ2-3|TRBD2
TGTGCCAGTAGTACCCCAACAGCGGGAGGGCTTACCGGAGATACGCAGTATTTT
CASSTPTAGGLTGDTQYF
>TRBV5-6|-|TRBJ1-2|-
TGTGCCAGCAGCTTAGTTAGGAGTGGTGGCTACACCTTC
CASSLVRSGGYTF
>TRBV6-5|once|TRBJ2-7|TRBD2
TGTGCCAGCAGTTACGGAAAAATTACGGCGGGAGAAAAGCAGTACTTC
CASSYGKITAGEKQYF
>TRBV5-4|-|TRBJ2-7|TRBD1
TGTGCCAGCAGCTTGTCTGGAGTTGCGGACAGGTCTTACGAGCAGTACTTC
CASSLSGVADRSYEQYF
>TRBV7-2|-|TRBJ2-4|-
TGTGCCAGCAGCTACCGGGGAGAGAAAAACATTCAGTACTTC
CASSYRGEKNIQYF
>TRBV5-6|-|TRBJ2-3|TRBD2
TGTGCCAGCAGCTCCGGGACTAGCGCTCTGGGCACAGATACGCAGTATTTT
CASSSGTSALGTDTQYF
>TRBV19|-|TRBJ1-6|-
TGTGCCAGTAGTATAGCAGGATATAATTCACCCCTCCACTTT
CASSIAGYNSPLHF
>TRBV29-1|-|TRBJ2-5|TRBD2
TGCAGCGTTGAAGGAGAGACGGGGGGAGAGACCCAGTACTTC
CSVEGETGGETQYF
>TRBV7-2|-|TRBJ1-2|-
TGTGCCAGCAGCTCCAGGGGAAACGGCTACACCTTC
CASSSRGNGYTF
>TRBV5-6|few|TRBJ1-1|-
TGTGCCAGCAGCCGGGGTAACACTGAAGCTTTCTTT
CASSRGNTEAFF
>TRBV18|-|TRBJ2-2|-
TGTGCCAGCTCACCATTACCAGTAACGAACACCGGGGAGCTGTTTTTT
CASSPLPVTNTGELFF
>TRBV12-5|-|TRBJ1-2|-
TGTGCTAGTGGTCTACTTTACTATGGCTACACCTTC
CASGLLYYGYTF
>TRBV2|-|TRBJ2-7|-
TGTGCCAGCAAGGCGGAGGAGGTCGAGCAGTACTTC
CASKAEEVEQYF
>TRBV28|few|TRBJ1-5|-
TGTGCCAGCAGTTTATCTTGGGCTCAGCCCCAGCATTTT
CASSLSWAQPQHF
>TRBV6-6|few|TRBJ1-5|TRBD1
TGTGCCAGCAGCAAGGGACAGGCCGACAATCAGCCCCAGCATTTT
CASSKGQADNQPQHF
>TRBV9|once|TRBJ1-4|-
TGTGCCAGCAGCGCCGATAGCGGGGCAACTAATGAAAAACTGTTTTTT
CASSADSGATNEKLFF